Below are 10 T cell receptor beta chains sequenced from a single sample in a study of T-cell memory formation after mild COVID-19. Each CDR3 protein is one row after TCRdb ran MiXCR on the 5' RACE reads. There are 550,000 to 700,000 distinct CDR3 sequences in the sample; more than 15% occur only once, and about 12% lies in the top ten. Sequencing input: PBMCs or a T cell subset sorted from them (not recorded which). The receptor source for this set is an adult woman who had mild COVID-19 (a few samples of this study predate the infection). Cell type and time point are not known.

The rearrangement links TRBV12-3 or TRBV12-4 to TRBJ1-1, with a possible D match to TRBD1 (5 bases). Trimming shortened V by 2 bases and J by 6 bases, and 16 bases separated the two germline ends. CDR3 length: 15 residues. The CDR3 coding sequence is TGTGCCAGCAGTTTATTTCGGGGGAGGGGACCTGAAGCTTTCTTT. This codes for CASSLFRGRGPEAFF.

This clonotype was found a few times. The V and J genes are TRBV30 and TRBJ2-7; D may be TRBD2 (5 bases). The germline CDR1 and CDR2 sequences are GTSNPN and SVGIG (reference sequence). V was cut by 0 bases and J by 6 bases, with 18 bases left in between. There are 15 residues in the CDR3. Here the CDR3 reads CAWSVAGKDPAEQYF. CDR3 nucleotide sequence: TGTGCCTGGAGTGTAGCCGGGAAGGACCCAGCCGAGCAGTACTTC.

This clonotype showed up just a few times. This sequence joins TRBV5-1 and TRBJ1-1, with a weak D call TRBD1 (5 bases). Germline CDR1 and CDR2: SGHRS and YFSETQ. The CDR3 is 14 residues long. Trimming took 0 bases from V and 4 from J, leaving 10 bases between them. The CDR3 spells CASSLGGPGTEAFF. The CDR3 DNA follows: TGCGCCAGCAGCTTGGGGGGCCCAGGCACTGAAGCTTTCTTT.

This chain connects TRBV6-6 to TRBJ2-5; tentatively, D is TRBD1 or TRBD2 (5 bases each). Germline V gives CDR1 MNHNY, CDR2 SVGAGI (reference sequence). The V end lost 5 bases, the J end lost 2 bases, and 12 bases lay between the germline ends. The CDR3 is made up of 14 amino acids. This chain's CDR3 is CASSLTRQQETQYF. The CDR3 DNA sequence: TGTGCCAGCAGTCTTACTAGACAGCAAGAGACCCAGTACTTC.

This clonotype was seen a few times. The V call is TRBV7-8, the J call TRBJ2-3; 9 bases agree with TRBD2. The CDR3 runs to 16 residues. Trimming took 2 bases from V and 2 from J; bases not matched to a gene: 5. Germline CDR1 is SGHVS and CDR2 is FQNEAQ. This CDR3 is CASSLKRLAATDTQYF. In nucleotides, the CDR3 is TGTGCCAGCAGCTTAAAGAGACTAGCGGCCACAGATACGCAGTATTTT.

This clonotype was seen a few times. The chain links TRBV24-1 to TRBJ2-7; 8 bases line up with TRBD1. Trimming cost V 10 bases and J 3 bases; bases outside gene matches: 13. There are 15 residues in the CDR3. Germline CDR1 KGHDR, CDR2 SFDVKD. The CDR3 loop reads CATSDPGQGNYEQYF. CDR3 sequence (DNA): TGTGCCACTTCGGATCCAGGACAGGGAAACTACGAGCAGTACTTC.

This clonotype appeared a few times. The genes are TRBV5-1 and TRBJ1-1; TRBD1 agrees at 8 bases. CDR3 size: 16 residues. Germline CDR1 is SGHRS and CDR2 is YFSETQ. V was clipped by 4 bases and J by 5 bases; unmatched bases: 13. In DNA, the CDR3 is TGCGCCAGCAGCCACTTTGAAGGACAGGGCCCGACTGAAGCTTTCTTT. It yields the protein CASSHFEGQGPTEAFF.

This clonotype was detected many times. The chain combines TRBV7-9 with TRBJ1-3, with TRBD1 as a possible D gene (5 bases). Germline V CDR1 and CDR2: SEHNR, FQNEAQ (reference sequence). Trimming stripped 0 bases from V and 7 bases from J, with 13 bases between. CDR3 size: 15 residues. The CDR3 nucleotides are TGTGCCAGCAGCTTAGCGGGACTGCTGGGGAACACCATATATTTT. Translation: CASSLAGLLGNTIYF.

This clonotype occurred a few times. This chain links TRBV5-1 with TRBJ2-2; TRBD1 matches at 11 bases. J lost 3 bases, V lost 5 bases, and 6 bases had no gene match. CDR1 and CDR2 from the germline V gene are SGHRS and YFSETQ. The CDR3 has 16 residues. The CDR3, as DNA: TGCGCCAGCAGGCGTGGACAGGGGGCATACACCGGGGAGCTGTTTTTT. This gives the protein CASRRGQGAYTGELFF.

This clonotype was observed a handful of times. The rearrangement joins TRBV27 to TRBJ2-1; D gene ambiguous. V was trimmed by 3 bases and J by 1 base, leaving 16 bases between them. CDR1 and CDR2 from the germline V gene are MNHEY and SMNVEV (reference sequence). This CDR3 contains 17 residues. The CDR3 DNA reads as TGTGCCAGCAGTTTCCAGACTCCGCCTGGGTCCTACAATGAGCAGTTCTTC. Translated: CASSFQTPPGSYNEQFF.